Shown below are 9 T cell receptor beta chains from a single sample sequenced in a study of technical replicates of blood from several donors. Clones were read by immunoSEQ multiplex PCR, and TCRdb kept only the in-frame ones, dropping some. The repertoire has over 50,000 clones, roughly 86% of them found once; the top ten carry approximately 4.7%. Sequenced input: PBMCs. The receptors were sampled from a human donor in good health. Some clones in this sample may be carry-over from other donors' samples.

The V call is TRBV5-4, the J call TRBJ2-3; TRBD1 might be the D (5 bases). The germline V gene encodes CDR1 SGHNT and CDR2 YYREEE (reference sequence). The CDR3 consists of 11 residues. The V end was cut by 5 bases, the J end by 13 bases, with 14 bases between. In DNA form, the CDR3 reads TGTGCCAGCAGGCGCGAGGCCAGGGAGTATTTT. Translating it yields CASRREAREYF.

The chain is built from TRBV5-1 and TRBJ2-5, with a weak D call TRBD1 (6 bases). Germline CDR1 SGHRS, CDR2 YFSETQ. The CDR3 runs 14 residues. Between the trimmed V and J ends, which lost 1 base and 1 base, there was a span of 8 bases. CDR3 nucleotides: TGCGCCAGCAGCTTGCAGGGGCTCCAAGAGACCCAGTACTTC. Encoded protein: CASSLQGLQETQYF. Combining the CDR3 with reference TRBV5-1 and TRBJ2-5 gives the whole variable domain KAGVTQTPRYLIKTRGQQVTLSCSPISGHRSVSWYQQTPGQGLQFLFEYFSETQRNKGNFPGRFSGRQFSNSRSEMNVSTLELGDSALYLCASSLQGLQETQYFGPGTRLLVL.

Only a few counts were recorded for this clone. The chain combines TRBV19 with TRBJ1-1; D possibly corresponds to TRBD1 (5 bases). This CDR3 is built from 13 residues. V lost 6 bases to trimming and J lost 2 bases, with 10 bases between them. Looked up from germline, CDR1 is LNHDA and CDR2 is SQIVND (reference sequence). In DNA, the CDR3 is TGTGCCAGTAGCCCTACAGGAAACACTGAAGCTTTCTTT. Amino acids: CASSPTGNTEAFF. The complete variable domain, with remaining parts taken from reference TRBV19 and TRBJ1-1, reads DGGITQSPKYLFRKEGQNVTLSCEQNLNHDAMYWYRQDPGQGLRLIYYSQIVNDFQKGDIAEGYSVSREKKESFPLTVTSAQKNPTAFYLCASSPTGNTEAFFGQGTRLTVV.

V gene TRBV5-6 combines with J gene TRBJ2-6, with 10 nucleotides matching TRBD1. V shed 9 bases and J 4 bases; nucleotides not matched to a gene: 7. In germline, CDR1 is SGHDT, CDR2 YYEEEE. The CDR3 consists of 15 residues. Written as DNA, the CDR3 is TGTGCCACTTGGACAGGGGGGAGGGGGGCCAACGTCCTGACTTTC. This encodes CATWTGGRGANVLTF.

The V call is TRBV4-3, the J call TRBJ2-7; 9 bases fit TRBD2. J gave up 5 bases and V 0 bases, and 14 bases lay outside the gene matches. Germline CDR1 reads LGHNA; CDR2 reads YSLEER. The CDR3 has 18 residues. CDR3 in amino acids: CASSQDLLGTSSYDEQYF. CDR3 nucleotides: TGCGCCAGCAGCCAAGACCTTTTGGGGACTAGCAGTTACGACGAGCAGTACTTC.

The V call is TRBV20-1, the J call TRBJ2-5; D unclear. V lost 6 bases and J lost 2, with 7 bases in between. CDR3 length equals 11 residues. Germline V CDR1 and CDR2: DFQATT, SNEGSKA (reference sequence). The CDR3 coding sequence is TGCAGTGCGCTGCTACAAGAGACCCAGTACTTC. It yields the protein CSALLQETQYF.

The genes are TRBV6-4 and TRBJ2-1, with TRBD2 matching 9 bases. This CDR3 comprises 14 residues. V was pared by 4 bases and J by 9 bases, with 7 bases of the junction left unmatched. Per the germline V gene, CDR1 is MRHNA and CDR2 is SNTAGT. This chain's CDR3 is CASSVPSGVSEQFF. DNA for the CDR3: TGTGCCAGCAGTGTGCCTAGCGGGGTGTCTGAGCAGTTCTTC.

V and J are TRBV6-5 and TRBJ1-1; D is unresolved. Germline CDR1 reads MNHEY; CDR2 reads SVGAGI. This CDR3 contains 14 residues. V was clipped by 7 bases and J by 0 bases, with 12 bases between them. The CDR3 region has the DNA TGTGCCAGCACTCAGCGGGCGGTGAACACTGAAGCTTTCTTT. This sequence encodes CASTQRAVNTEAFF.

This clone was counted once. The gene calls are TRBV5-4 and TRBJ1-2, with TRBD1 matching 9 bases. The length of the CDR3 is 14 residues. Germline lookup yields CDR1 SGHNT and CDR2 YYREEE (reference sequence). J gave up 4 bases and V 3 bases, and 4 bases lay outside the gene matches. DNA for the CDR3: TGTGCCAGCAGCTCCAGGGGACAGGGCTATGGCTACACCTTC. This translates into CASSSRGQGYGYTF.